This entry describes one T cell receptor beta chain. What it binds is not known. The method was immunoSEQ multiplex PCR; TCRdb's version includes in-frame clones alone and lacks a portion of them. The sample lists about 610,000 clones; around 96% were seen once. CD8 cells regarded as naive lacked CD45RO, were positively chosen for CCR7, and omitted terminally differentiated effector memory CD45RA+ cells. Donors had no recently reported acute infections or vaccinations and were HIV-negative. This record belongs to a study of shared clonotypes between healthy human individuals. Across the whole study: Donor ages ranged 18 to 49 years: two women, a few men. Whole-study findings and limits: Non-shared clonotypes displayed generation probabilities falling below those of clonotypes present in all four donors.

CDR3 length equals 15 residues. Trimming removed 4 bases from V and 7 bases from J; junction bases left unmatched: 8. CDR1 LNHDA and CDR2 SQIVND come from the germline V gene (reference sequence). This sequence joins TRBV19 and TRBJ2-7; TRBD1 aligns across 12 bases. The TCR originated in a woman aged 25 to 39 in good health. Sequenced material: naive CD8+ T cells sorted from blood. CDR3 loop: CASSSSGTGGWEQYF. CDR3 in DNA: TGTGCCAGTAGTAGTTCCGGGACAGGGGGCTGGGAGCAGTACTTC.